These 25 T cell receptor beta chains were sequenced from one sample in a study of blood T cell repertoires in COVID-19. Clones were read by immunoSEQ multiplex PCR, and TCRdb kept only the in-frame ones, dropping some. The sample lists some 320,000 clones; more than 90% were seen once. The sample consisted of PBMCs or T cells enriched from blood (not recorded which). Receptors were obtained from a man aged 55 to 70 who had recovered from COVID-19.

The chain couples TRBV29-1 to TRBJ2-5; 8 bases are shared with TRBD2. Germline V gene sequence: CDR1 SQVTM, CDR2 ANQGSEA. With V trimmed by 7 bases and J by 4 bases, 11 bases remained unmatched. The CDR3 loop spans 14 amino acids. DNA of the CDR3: TGCAGCGCTCCCTTAGCGGGGATGGGAGAGACCCAGTACTTC. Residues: CSAPLAGMGETQYF.

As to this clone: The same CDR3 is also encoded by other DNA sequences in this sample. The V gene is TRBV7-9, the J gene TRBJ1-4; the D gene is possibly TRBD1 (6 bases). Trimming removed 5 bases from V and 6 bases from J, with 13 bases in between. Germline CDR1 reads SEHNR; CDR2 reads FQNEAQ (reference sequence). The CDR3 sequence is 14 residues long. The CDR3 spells CASSARQDYEKLFF. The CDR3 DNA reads TGTGCCAGCAGCGCTAGACAGGACTATGAAAAACTGTTTTTT.

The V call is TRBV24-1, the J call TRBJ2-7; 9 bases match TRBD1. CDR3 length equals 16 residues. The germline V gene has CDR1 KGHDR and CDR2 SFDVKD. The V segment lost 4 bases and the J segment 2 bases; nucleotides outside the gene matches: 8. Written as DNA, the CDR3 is TGTGCCACCAGTGACTCCCCGGGACAGGGTGCCTACGAGCAGTACTTC. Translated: CATSDSPGQGAYEQYF.

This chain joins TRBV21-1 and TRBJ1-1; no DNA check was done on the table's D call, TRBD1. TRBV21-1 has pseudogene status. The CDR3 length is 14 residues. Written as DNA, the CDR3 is TGTGCCAGCAGCAAACAGGTTCATTGGACTGAAGCTTTCTTT. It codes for CASSKQVHWTEAFF.

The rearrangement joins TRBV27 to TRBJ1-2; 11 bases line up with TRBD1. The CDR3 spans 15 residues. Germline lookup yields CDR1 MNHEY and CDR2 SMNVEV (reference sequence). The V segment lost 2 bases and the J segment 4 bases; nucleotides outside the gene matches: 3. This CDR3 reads CASSLGTGGIYGYTF. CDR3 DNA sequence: TGTGCCAGCAGTTTAGGGACAGGGGGTATCTATGGCTACACCTTC.

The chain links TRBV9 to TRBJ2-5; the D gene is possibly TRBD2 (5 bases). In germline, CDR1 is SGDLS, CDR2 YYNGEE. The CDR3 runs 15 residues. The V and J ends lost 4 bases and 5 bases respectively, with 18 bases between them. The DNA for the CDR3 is TGTGCCAGCAGCCCACTAGGGAGTTTGGCTGAGACCCAGTACTTC. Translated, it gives CASSPLGSLAETQYF.

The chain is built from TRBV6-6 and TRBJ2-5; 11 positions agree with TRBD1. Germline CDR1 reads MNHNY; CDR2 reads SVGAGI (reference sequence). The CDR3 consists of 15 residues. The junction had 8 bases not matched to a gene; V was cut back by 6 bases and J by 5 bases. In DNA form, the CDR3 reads TGTGCCAGCAGCGTCGGGACAGGGGGTTTGGAGACCCAGTACTTC. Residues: CASSVGTGGLETQYF.

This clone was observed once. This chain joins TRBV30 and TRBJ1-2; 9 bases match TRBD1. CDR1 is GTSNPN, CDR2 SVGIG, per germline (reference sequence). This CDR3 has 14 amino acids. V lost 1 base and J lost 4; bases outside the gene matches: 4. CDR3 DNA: TGTGCCTGGAGTGCCACAGGGGGCGTCTATGGCTACACCTTC. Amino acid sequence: CAWSATGGVYGYTF.

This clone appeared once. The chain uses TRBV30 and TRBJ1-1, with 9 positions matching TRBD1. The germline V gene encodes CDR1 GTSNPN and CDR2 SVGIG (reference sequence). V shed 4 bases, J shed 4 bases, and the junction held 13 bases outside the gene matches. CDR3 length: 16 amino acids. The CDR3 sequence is CAWIARRGQGGTEAFF. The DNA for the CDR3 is TGTGCCTGGATAGCGAGAAGGGGACAGGGAGGCACTGAAGCTTTCTTT.

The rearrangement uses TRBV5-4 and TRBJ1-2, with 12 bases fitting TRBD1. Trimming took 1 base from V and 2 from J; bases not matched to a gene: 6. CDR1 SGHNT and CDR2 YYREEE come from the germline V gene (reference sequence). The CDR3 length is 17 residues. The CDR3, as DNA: TGTGCCAGCAGCTTGCCTCGGGACAGGGGGCTCAACTATGGCTACACCTTC. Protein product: CASSLPRDRGLNYGYTF.

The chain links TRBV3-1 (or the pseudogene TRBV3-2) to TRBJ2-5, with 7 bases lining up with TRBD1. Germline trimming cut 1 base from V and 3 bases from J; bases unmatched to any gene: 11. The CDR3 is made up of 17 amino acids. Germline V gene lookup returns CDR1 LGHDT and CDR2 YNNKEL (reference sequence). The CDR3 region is CASSQGRGTVAEETQYF. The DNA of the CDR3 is TGTGCCAGCAGCCAAGGGAGAGGGACAGTGGCTGAAGAGACCCAGTACTTC.

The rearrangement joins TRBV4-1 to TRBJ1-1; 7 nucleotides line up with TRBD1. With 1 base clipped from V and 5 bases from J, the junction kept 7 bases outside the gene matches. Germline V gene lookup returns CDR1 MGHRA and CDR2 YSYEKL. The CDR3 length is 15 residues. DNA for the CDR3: TGCGCCAGCAGCCAAGCGTTCAGGGGGTGGACTGAAGCTTTCTTT. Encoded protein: CASSQAFRGWTEAFF.

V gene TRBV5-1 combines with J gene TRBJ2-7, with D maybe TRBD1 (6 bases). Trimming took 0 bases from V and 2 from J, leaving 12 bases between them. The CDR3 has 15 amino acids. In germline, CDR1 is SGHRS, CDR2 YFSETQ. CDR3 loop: CASSLGGGRTYEQYF. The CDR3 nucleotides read TGCGCCAGCAGCTTGGGTGGGGGCCGCACCTACGAGCAGTACTTC.

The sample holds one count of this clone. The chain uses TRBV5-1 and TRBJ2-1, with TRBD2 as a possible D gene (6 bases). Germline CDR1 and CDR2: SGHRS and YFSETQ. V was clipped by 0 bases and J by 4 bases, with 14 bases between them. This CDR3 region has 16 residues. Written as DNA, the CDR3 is TGCGCCAGCAGCTTGGCCGGCGGCGGGGCTTACAATGAGCAGTTCTTC. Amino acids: CASSLAGGGAYNEQFF.

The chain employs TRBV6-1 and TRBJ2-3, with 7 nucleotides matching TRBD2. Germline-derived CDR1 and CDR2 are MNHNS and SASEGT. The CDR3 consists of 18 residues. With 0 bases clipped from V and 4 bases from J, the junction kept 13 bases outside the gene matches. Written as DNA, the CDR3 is TGTGCCAGCAGTGAAGCTGGGGGGAGGGCCCTCCGCCCAGATACGCAGTATTTT. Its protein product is CASSEAGGRALRPDTQYF.

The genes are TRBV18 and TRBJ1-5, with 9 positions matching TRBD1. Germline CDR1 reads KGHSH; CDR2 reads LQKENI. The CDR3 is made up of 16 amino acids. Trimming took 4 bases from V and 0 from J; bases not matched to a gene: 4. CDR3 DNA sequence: TGTGCCAGCTCACTGGGGACAGGGACTAGCAATCAGCCCCAGCATTTT. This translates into CASSLGTGTSNQPQHF.

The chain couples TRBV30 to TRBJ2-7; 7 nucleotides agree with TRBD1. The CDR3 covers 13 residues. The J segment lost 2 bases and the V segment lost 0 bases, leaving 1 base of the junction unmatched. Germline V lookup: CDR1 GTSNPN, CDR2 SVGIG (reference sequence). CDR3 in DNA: TGTGCCTGGAGTGTAGACAGGGCCTACGAGCAGTACTTC. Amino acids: CAWSVDRAYEQYF. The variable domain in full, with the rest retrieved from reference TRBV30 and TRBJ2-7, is SQTIHQWPATLVQPVGSPLSLECTVEGTSNPNLYWYRQAAGRGLQLLFYSVGIGQISSEVPQNLSASRPQDRQFILSSKKLLLSDSGFYLCAWSVDRAYEQYFGPGTRLTVT.

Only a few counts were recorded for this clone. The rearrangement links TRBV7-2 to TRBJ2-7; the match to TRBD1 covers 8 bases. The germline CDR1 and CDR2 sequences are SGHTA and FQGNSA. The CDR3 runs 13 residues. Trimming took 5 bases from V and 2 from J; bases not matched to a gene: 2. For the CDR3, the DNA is TGTGCCAGCAGCCCACAGGGGGCCTACGAGCAGTACTTC. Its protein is CASSPQGAYEQYF. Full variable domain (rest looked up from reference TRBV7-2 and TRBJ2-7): GAGVSQSPSNKVTEKGKDVELRCDPISGHTALYWYRQSLGQGLEFLIYFQGNSAPDKSGLPSDRFSAERTGGSVSTLTIQRTQQEDSAVYLCASSPQGAYEQYFGPGTRLTVT.

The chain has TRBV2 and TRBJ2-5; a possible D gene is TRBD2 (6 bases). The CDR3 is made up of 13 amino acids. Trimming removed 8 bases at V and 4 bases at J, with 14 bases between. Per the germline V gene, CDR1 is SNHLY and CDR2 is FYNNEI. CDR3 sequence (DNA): TGTGCCAGCGGGTTAGCGGCCCCAGAGACCCAGTACTTC. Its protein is CASGLAAPETQYF.

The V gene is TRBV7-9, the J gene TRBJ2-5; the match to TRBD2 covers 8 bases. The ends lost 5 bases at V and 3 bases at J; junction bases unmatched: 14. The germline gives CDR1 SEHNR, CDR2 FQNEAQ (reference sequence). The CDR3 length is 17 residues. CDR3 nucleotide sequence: TGTGCCAGCAGCCGGCTCGGAGCGGGGGCGAAGGAAGAGACCCAGTACTTC. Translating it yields CASSRLGAGAKEETQYF.

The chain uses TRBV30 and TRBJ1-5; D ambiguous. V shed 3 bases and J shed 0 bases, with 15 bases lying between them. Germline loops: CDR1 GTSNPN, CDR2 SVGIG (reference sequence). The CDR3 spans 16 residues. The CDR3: CAWSPTPGYSNQPQHF. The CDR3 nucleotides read TGTGCCTGGAGCCCCACTCCGGGATATAGCAATCAGCCCCAGCATTTT. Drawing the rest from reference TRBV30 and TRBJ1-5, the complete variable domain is SQTIHQWPATLVQPVGSPLSLECTVEGTSNPNLYWYRQAAGRGLQLLFYSVGIGQISSEVPQNLSASRPQDRQFILSSKKLLLSDSGFYLCAWSPTPGYSNQPQHFGDGTRLSIL.

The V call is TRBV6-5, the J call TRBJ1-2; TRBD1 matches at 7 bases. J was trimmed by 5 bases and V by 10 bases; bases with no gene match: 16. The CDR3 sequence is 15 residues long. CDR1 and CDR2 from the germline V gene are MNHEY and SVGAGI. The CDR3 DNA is TGTGCCACCCGCGCCGTTCTCGACAGGGTTTATGGCTACACCTTC. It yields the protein CATRAVLDRVYGYTF.

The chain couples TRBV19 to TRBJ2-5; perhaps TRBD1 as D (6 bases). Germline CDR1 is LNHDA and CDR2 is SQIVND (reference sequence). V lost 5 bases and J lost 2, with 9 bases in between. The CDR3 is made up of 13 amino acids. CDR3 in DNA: TGTGCCAGTAGTCTGGGACAACAAGAGACCCAGTACTTC. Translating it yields CASSLGQQETQYF.

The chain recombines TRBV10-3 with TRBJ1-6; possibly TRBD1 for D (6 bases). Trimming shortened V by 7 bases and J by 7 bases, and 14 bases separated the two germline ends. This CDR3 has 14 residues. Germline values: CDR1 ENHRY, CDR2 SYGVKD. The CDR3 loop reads CAINQGPGNSPLHF. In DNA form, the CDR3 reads TGTGCCATCAACCAGGGGCCGGGAAATTCACCCCTCCACTTT.

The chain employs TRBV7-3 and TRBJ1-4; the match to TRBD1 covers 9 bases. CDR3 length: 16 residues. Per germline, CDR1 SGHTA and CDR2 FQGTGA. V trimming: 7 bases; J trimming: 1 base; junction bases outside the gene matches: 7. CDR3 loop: CASTVKDRGTNEKLFF. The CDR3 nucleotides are TGTGCCAGCACCGTTAAGGACAGGGGAACTAATGAAAAACTGTTTTTT. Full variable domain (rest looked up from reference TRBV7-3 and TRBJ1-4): GAGVSQTPSNKVTEKGKYVELRCDPISGHTALYWYRQSLGQGPEFLIYFQGTGAADDSGLPNDRFFAVRPEGSVSTLKIQRTERGDSAVYLCASTVKDRGTNEKLFFGSGTQLSVL.